The clone carrying this TCR beta chain appeared a single time. The antigen is undetermined. The time point: week 35, safety follow-up. Every single dose of the vaccine, 300 ug of mutant IDH1 20-mer peptide, came with topical imiquimod. The entry originates in a study of a mutant IDH1 vaccine in newly diagnosed glioma. Study context: Vaccinations were initiated 4-6 weeks following radiotherapy alone, or were given together with temozolomide cycles. Among treated patients, about 62% were male and about 40% female, and mean age was approximately 40 years. Previous care, which was radiotherapy, temozolomide, or both, most often involved both.

The assay was immunoSEQ multiplex PCR, and TCRdb's table has in-frame clones only and misses some. The sample has some 47,000 clones; under 90% are singletons. The CDR3 has 14 amino acids. This TCR was sampled from a woman between 35 and 50 years old with glioma. Some clones in this sample may be carry-over from other donors' samples. This sequence joins TRBV21-1 and TRBJ1-5. TRBV21-1 is a documented pseudogene. Sequencing used PBMCs, obtained from a glioma patient whose treatment included an IDH1 peptide vaccine. This CDR3 is CASSRPHGTRPQHF. DNA of the CDR3: TGTGCCAGCAGCCGCCCCCACGGAACAAGGCCCCAGCATTTT.